This T cell receptor beta chain was obtained from a study of cytomegalovirus exposure and HLA in healthy donors. Whole-study findings and limits: The majority of TCR sequences were rare, yet some public TCRs appeared in many donors.

Regarding this clone: Antigen: not known.

Germline CDR1 MDHEN, CDR2 SYDVKM. The germline V and J ends were trimmed by 3 bases and 2 bases, with 13 bases remaining between them. This CDR3 is 15 amino acids long. Sequencing used immunoSEQ multiplex PCR; TCRdb keeps in-frame clones, though not all of them. The table records some 110,000 clones, about 86% of them present only once. Specimen: PBMCs. This chain joins TRBV28 and TRBJ1-2; perhaps TRBD1 as D (5 bases). The sequence derives from a young woman in good health and CMV-seropositive. The CDR3, as DNA: TGTGCCAGCAGTTTGGGGTTGGGGGGGAACTATGGCTACACCTTC. Amino acid sequence: CASSLGLGGNYGYTF.